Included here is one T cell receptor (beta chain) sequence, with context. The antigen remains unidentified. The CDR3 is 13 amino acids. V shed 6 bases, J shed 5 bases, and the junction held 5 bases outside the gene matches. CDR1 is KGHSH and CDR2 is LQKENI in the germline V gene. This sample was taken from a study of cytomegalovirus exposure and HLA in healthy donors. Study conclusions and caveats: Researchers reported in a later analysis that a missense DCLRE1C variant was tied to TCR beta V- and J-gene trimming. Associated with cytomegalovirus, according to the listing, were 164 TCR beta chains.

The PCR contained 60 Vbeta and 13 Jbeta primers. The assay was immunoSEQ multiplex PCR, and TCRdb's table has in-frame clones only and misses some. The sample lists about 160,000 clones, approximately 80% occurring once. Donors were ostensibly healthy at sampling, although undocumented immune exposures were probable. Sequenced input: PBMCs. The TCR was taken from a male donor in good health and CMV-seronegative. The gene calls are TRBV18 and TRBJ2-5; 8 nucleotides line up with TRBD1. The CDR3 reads CASSRNRGETQYF. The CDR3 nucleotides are TGTGCCAGCTCCCGTAACAGGGGGGAGACCCAGTACTTC.